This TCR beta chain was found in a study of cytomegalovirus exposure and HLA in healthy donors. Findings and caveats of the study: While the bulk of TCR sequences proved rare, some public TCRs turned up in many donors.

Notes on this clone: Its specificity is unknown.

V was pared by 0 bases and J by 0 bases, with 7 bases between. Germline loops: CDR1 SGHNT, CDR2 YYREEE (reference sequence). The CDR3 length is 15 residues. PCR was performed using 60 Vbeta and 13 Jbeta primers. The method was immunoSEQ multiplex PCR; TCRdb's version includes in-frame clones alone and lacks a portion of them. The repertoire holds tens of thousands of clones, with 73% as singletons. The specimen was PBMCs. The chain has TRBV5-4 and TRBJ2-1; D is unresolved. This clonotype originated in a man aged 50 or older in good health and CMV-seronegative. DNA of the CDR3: TGTGCCAGCAGCTTGGGATCGAGCTCCTACAATGAGCAGTTCTTC. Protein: CASSLGSSSYNEQFF.